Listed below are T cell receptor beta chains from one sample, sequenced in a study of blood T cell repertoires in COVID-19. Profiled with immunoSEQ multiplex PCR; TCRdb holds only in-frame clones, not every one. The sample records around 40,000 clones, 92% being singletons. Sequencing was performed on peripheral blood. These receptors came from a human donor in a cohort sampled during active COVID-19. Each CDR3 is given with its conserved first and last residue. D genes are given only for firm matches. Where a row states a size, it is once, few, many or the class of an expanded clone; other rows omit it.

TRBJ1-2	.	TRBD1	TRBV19	TGTGCCAGTAGGACCCGGGACAGGACATTCGGCTACACCTTC	CASRTRDRTFGYTF
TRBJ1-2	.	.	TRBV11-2	TGTGCCAGCACCCCCCAGGGGATAGAGAGTGGCTACACCTTC	CASTPQGIESGYTF
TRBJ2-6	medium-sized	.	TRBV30	TGTGCCTGGAGAAGGGGTTGGGGAAGTGGGGCCAACGTCCTGACTTTC	CAWRRGWGSGANVLTF
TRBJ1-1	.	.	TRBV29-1	TGCAGCGTCGAGCCGGGTTTTGATAGAAACACTGAAGCTTTCTTT	CSVEPGFDRNTEAFF
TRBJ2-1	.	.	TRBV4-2	TGTGCCAGCAGCCAACTAACTAGTAACCATGAGCAGTTCTTC	CASSQLTSNHEQFF
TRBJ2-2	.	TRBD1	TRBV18	TGTGCCAGCTCACTTGGACAGGCGAACACCGGGGAGCTGTTTTTT	CASSLGQANTGELFF
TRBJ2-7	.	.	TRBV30	TGTGCCTGGAGTGTAGGGGGTATGTCCTACGAGCAGTACTTC	CAWSVGGMSYEQYF
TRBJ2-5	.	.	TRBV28	TGTGCCAGCTCAAGGGGGGGAATAGAGACCCAGTACTTC	CASSRGGIETQYF
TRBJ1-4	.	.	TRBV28	TGTGCCAGCAAAGGGGTCCCAACTAATGAAAAACTGTTTTTT	CASKGVPTNEKLFF
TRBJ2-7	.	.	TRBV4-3	TGCGCCAGCAGCCAAGATGGGCCGGTGGGCGAGCAGTACTTC	CASSQDGPVGEQYF
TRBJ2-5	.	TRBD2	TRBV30	TGTGCCTGGAGTGTACCGTCTAGCGGGAGGGTGACCCAGTACTTC	CAWSVPSSGRVTQYF
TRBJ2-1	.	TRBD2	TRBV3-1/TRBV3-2	TGTGCCAGCAGCCTAAGGACTAGCGGGAGTAGGAATGAGCAGTTCTTC	CASSLRTSGSRNEQFF
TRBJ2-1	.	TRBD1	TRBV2	TGTGCCAGCAGCCGGGACAGGGGCGGGAACAATGAGCAGTTCTTC	CASSRDRGGNNEQFF
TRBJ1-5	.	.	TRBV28	TGTGCCAGCAGTTTATCTCGGGATAGCAATCAGCCCCAGCATTTT	CASSLSRDSNQPQHF
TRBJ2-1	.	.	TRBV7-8	TGTGCCAGCAGTCCGAGAATCTACAATGAGCAGTTCTTC	CASSPRIYNEQFF
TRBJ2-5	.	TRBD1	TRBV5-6	TGTGCCAGCACCAACTGGGGACAGGAGTACCAAGAGACCCAGTACTTC	CASTNWGQEYQETQYF
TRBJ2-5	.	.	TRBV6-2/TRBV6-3	TGTGCCAGCAGTCCGGGTTTGGAGACCCAGTACTTC	CASSPGLETQYF
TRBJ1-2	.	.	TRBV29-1	TGCAGCGTAGAGGGGGAAGGATATGGCTACACCTTC	CSVEGEGYGYTF
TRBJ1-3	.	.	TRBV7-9	TGTGCCAGCAGCTTAGCAAGTCAGACACGCTCTGGAAACACCATATATTTT	CASSLASQTRSGNTIYF
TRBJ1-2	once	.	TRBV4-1	TGCGCCAGCAGCCGCGGCTATGGCTACACCTTC	CASSRGYGYTF
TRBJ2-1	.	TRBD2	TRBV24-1	TGTGCCACCAGTTCTAGCGGGGGACCTTACAATGAGCAGTTCTTC	CATSSSGGPYNEQFF
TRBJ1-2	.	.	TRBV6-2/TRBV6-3	TGTGCCAGCAGCGACAGACTAGCTAACTATGGCTACACCTTC	CASSDRLANYGYTF
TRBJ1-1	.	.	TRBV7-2	TGTGCCAGCAGCTTAGGTCAGGGGAACACTGAAGCTTTCTTT	CASSLGQGNTEAFF